Included here is one T cell receptor beta chain sequence, with context. The CDR3 is 15 residues long. The ends lost 6 bases at V and 3 bases at J; junction bases unmatched: 10. The V gene's germline CDR1 is MNHEY and CDR2 SVGAGI. The protocol was immunoSEQ multiplex PCR, while the TCRdb copy is restricted to in-frame clones and leaves out a portion. The table lists almost 200,000 clones, about 85% of them singletons. This sample was taken from a study of blood T cell repertoires in COVID-19. The J gene is TRBJ2-5, the V gene TRBV6-5, with 7 bases lining up with TRBD1. The sequenced sample consisted of peripheral blood. The receptor's source is a woman aged 40 to 50 with COVID-19, enrolled during active disease. The CDR3 region has the DNA TGTGCCAGCAGCGCGACAGGGTTGCGGGAAGAGACCCAGTACTTC. Amino acid sequence: CASSATGLREETQYF.